This T cell receptor (beta chain) was sequenced during a study of blood T cell repertoires in COVID-19. Across the study: The United States, Italy and Spain provided the acute and convalescent COVID-19 samples. Sample material is recorded as cDNA or gDNA derived from T cells, B-cell-depleted T cells, or PBMCs.

Method: immunoSEQ multiplex PCR; TCRdb's copy keeps in-frame clones and lacks some. Among 200,000 to 300,000 clones listed, approximately 80% were seen once. This sequence originates from a man aged 60 to 69 with acute or convalescent COVID-19. The sample was peripheral blood.

The chain's CDR3 is CASIQARSSTDTQYF. In nucleotides, the CDR3 is TGTGCCAGCATCCAAGCGAGATCGAGCACAGATACGCAGTATTTT. The rearrangement joins TRBV6-4 to TRBJ2-3; D is uncertain. The CDR3 covers 15 residues. Germline CDR1 MRHNA, CDR2 SNTAGT. With 7 bases removed from V and 0 bases from J, the gap between germline ends came to 14 bases.